The 22 T cell receptor beta chains presented below share a single source sample, sequenced in a study of T cells in Graves' hyperthyroidism and ophthalmopathy. The investigators amplified TCR beta CDR3 regions from RNA transcripts. Primed by the HTBI set, a first-round RT-PCR was run on the TCR CDR3. TCRdb independently ran MiXCR on the multiplex PCR reads; one entry per CDR3 protein. The profile shows over 500,000 distinct CDR3 sequences, 17% of them singletons. Specimen: blood. The receptors stem from a woman aged 18-30 years with Graves' ophthalmopathy.

This clonotype showed up just once. A much larger clone differs from this one at a single base, so this may be a read error. The rearrangement links TRBV12-3 or TRBV12-4 to TRBJ2-7, with D maybe TRBD2 (6 bases). With 6 bases removed from V and 1 base from J, the gap between germline ends came to 25 bases. This CDR3 region has 18 residues. The CDR3 DNA sequence: TGTGCCAGCAGCTTAACCTTAATCGCGGGGCGGAAGTCCTACGAGCAGTACTTC. This translates into CASSLTLIAGRKSYEQYF.

This chain connects TRBV29-1 to TRBJ2-6, with D possibly matching TRBD2 (6 bases). Trimming stripped 7 bases from V and 9 bases from J, with 16 bases between. The V gene's germline CDR1 is SQVTM and CDR2 ANQGSEA. The CDR3 totals 13 residues. CDR3 protein: CSARLREINVLTF. The CDR3 coding sequence is TGCAGCGCTCGTCTACGGGAGATCAACGTCCTGACTTTC.

The chain is built from TRBV4-2 and TRBJ2-3; 10 bases map to TRBD2. CDR1 and CDR2 (germline): LGHNA, YNFKEQ. This CDR3 region has 15 residues. V dropped 3 bases and J dropped 4; count of bases not matched to a gene: 4. CDR3 loop: CASSHPGLAPDTQYF. The CDR3, as DNA: TGTGCCAGCAGCCACCCGGGACTAGCGCCAGATACGCAGTATTTT.

This chain connects TRBV4-1 to TRBJ2-1, with 11 positions matching TRBD2. V trimming: 3 bases; J trimming: 4 bases; junction bases outside the gene matches: 8. Germline V gene sequence: CDR1 MGHRA, CDR2 YSYEKL. This CDR3 region has 17 residues. The CDR3 bases are TGCGCCAGCAGCCAGCGGACACTAGCGGGGGTGTACAATGAGCAGTTCTTC. This codes for CASSQRTLAGVYNEQFF.

The V call is TRBV28, the J call TRBJ1-1, with a possible D match to TRBD1 (5 bases). Germline lookup yields CDR1 MDHEN and CDR2 SYDVKM. This CDR3 has 16 amino acids. V was trimmed by 0 bases and J by 4 bases, leaving 15 bases between them. CDR3: CASSLWGGGGFTEAFF. For the CDR3, the DNA is TGTGCCAGCAGTTTATGGGGGGGGGGGGGGTTCACTGAAGCTTTCTTT.

This CDR3 is CASGDTPYEQYF. The CDR3 DNA reads as TGTGCCAGCGGGGACACACCTTACGAGCAGTACTTC. V and J are TRBV27 and TRBJ2-7; tentatively, D is TRBD1 (6 bases). The CDR3 consists of 12 residues. Trimming stripped 8 bases from V and 4 bases from J, with 12 bases between. The germline gives CDR1 MNHEY, CDR2 SMNVEV (reference sequence).

This clonotype was recorded many times. The chain links TRBV15 to TRBJ1-1, with a possible D match to TRBD1 (5 bases). The CDR3 runs to 15 residues. Germline V lookup: CDR1 LNHNV, CDR2 YYDKDF (reference sequence). Trimming took 0 bases from V and 2 from J, leaving 10 bases between them. The CDR3 loop reads CATSRDGGYNTEAFF. Written as DNA, the CDR3 is TGTGCCACCAGCAGAGATGGGGGATATAACACTGAAGCTTTCTTT.

This clonotype was seen at least ten times. The chain recombines TRBV12-3 or TRBV12-4 with TRBJ1-6; 7 nucleotides agree with TRBD1. J lost 6 bases, V lost 8 bases, and 4 bases had no gene match. This CDR3 has 13 amino acids. The CDR3 DNA is TGTGCCAGCGGACAGGAGTTTAATTCACCCCTCCACTTT. It translates to CASGQEFNSPLHF.

In this sample, this clonotype turned up a few times. CDR3 DNA sequence: TGTGCCAGCAGCTTTCCAGACGGAGCCGGGGAGGAGGAGCAGTACTTC. Its translation: CASSFPDGAGEEEQYF. V gene TRBV5-4 combines with J gene TRBJ2-7; a weak D match, TRBD2 (6 bases). The CDR3 runs to 16 residues. From germline, CDR1 is SGHNT and CDR2 YYREEE (reference sequence). V gave up 2 bases and J gave up 7 bases, with 22 bases separating them.

At least ten counts were recorded for this clonotype. This CDR3 is CASGLVPGMNQPQHF. CDR3 in DNA: TGTGCTAGTGGTTTGGTACCAGGGATGAATCAGCCCCAGCATTTT. The chain combines TRBV12-5 with TRBJ1-5; perhaps TRBD1 as D (5 bases). CDR1 LGHNT and CDR2 FRNRAP come from the germline V gene. Trimming pared 0 bases from V and 4 bases from J, leaving 10 bases between. CDR3 size: 15 residues. Looking up the rest from reference TRBV12-5 and TRBJ1-5 gives the full variable domain: DARVTQTPRHKVTEMGQEVTMRCQPILGHNTVFWYRQTMMQGLELLAYFRNRAPLDDSGMPKDRFSAEMPDATLATLKIQPSEPRDSAVYFCASGLVPGMNQPQHFGDGTRLSIL.

The gene calls are TRBV4-1 and TRBJ2-1; no reliable D call. V was cut by 4 bases and J by 9 bases, with 10 bases left in between. The CDR3 runs 12 residues. CDR1 and CDR2 from the germline V gene are MGHRA and YSYEKL. For the CDR3, the DNA is TGCGCCAGCAGCCGTACCCGCGGTGAGCAGTTCTTC. Translation gives CASSRTRGEQFF.

This clonotype occurred many times. The gene calls are TRBV6-1 and TRBJ2-2, with a tentative D call TRBD1 (6 bases). The CDR3 runs 13 residues. Germline V gene sequence: CDR1 MNHNS, CDR2 SASEGT. The ends were cut back, 6 bases at V and 5 bases at J, with 10 bases in the middle. CDR3 nucleotides: TGTGCCAGCAGACCTCAGGGGACCGGGGAGCTGTTTTTT. Amino acid sequence: CASRPQGTGELFF.

This clonotype was recorded at least ten times. The chain couples TRBV20-1 to TRBJ2-5; 9 bases fit TRBD2. Losses at the gene ends were 6 bases for V and 4 bases for J; bases not matched to a gene: 21. The CDR3 runs 18 residues. The V gene's germline CDR1 is DFQATT and CDR2 SNEGSKA (reference sequence). CDR3 in DNA: TGCAGTGCAGCGCGGTCGGACCCTACGCGGGGGGGCCGAGAGACCCAGTACTTC. Its translation is CSAARSDPTRGGRETQYF.

This clonotype was found many times. The chain links TRBV27 to TRBJ1-2; D uncertain. With 1 base removed from V and 7 bases from J, the gap between germline ends came to 16 bases. CDR1 and CDR2 from the germline V gene are MNHEY and SMNVEV (reference sequence). The CDR3 length is 15 residues. The CDR3 coding sequence is TGTGCCAGCAGTTTATGGGGATCCGATTCAAGTGGCTACACCTTC. Translated: CASSLWGSDSSGYTF.

At least ten counts were recorded for this clonotype. This chain joins TRBV20-1 and TRBJ1-1; possible D gene TRBD1, 5 bases. There are 12 residues in the CDR3. CDR1 and CDR2 from the germline V gene are DFQATT and SNEGSKA (reference sequence). Trimming removed 3 bases from V and 4 bases from J, with 9 bases in between. DNA for the CDR3: TGCAGTGCTAGTGGGGGTGGCACTGAAGCTTTCTTT. It codes for CSASGGGTEAFF.

This clonotype has at least ten counts. V and J are TRBV30 and TRBJ2-1; unclear D gene. Trimming removed 2 bases from V and 2 bases from J, with 10 bases in between. Looked up from germline, CDR1 is GTSNPN and CDR2 is SVGIG (reference sequence). CDR3 length: 14 residues. CDR3 coding DNA: TGTGCCTGGAGTCCACGGACGGCCTACAATGAGCAGTTCTTC. This encodes CAWSPRTAYNEQFF.

The V call is TRBV29-1, the J call TRBJ2-3, with 7 nucleotides matching TRBD1. CDR3 size: 16 residues. CDR1 SQVTM and CDR2 ANQGSEA come from the germline V gene. V trimming: 0 bases; J trimming: 5 bases; junction bases outside the gene matches: 11. The CDR3 is CSVEDRGGRGVDTQYF. CDR3 DNA sequence: TGCAGCGTTGAAGATAGAGGGGGCAGGGGTGTAGATACGCAGTATTTT.

This clonotype was detected a few times. Mismatch with germline at one junction end may stem from a read error. The chain combines TRBV12-5 with TRBJ2-5; TRBD2 matches at 9 bases. This CDR3 is 16 amino acids long. In germline, CDR1 is LGHNT, CDR2 FRNRAP. The CDR3 sequence: CVSGLVASGAQETQYF. Here the CDR3 DNA reads TGTGTTAGTGGTTTGGTAGCTAGCGGGGCCCAAGAGACCCAGTACTTC.

This chain uses TRBV5-5 with TRBJ1-4; TRBD1 matches 9 bases. The CDR3 consists of 15 residues. The V and J ends lost 4 bases and 8 bases, in that order; junction bases with no gene match: 9. The germline CDR1 and CDR2 sequences are SGHKS and YYEKEE (reference sequence). The CDR3 nucleotides read TGTGCCAGCAGCCTTCAAGGGGGGACAGGGGAAAAACTGTTTTTT. This sequence encodes CASSLQGGTGEKLFF. Looking up the rest from reference TRBV5-5 and TRBJ1-4 gives the full variable domain: DAGVTQSPTHLIKTRGQQVTLRCSPISGHKSVSWYQQVLGQGPQFIFQYYEKEERGRGNFPDRFSARQFPNYSSELNVNALLLGDSALYLCASSLQGGTGEKLFFGSGTQLSVL.

This clonotype has at least ten counts. This rearrangement joins TRBV3-1 to TRBJ1-2, with no clear D. The germline V and J ends were trimmed by 3 bases and 10 bases, with 9 bases remaining between them. Per the germline V gene, CDR1 is LGHDT and CDR2 is YNNKEL (reference sequence). CDR3 length: 11 residues. CDR3: CASSQGTLYTF. In nucleotides, the CDR3 is TGTGCCAGCAGCCAGGGTACACTCTACACCTTC.

At least ten counts were recorded for this clonotype. J is TRBJ2-2 and V is TRBV28; D unresolved. Germline V gene lookup returns CDR1 MDHEN and CDR2 SYDVKM. Deletions cut 3 bases from V and 1 base from J, with 6 bases between. This CDR3 is 14 amino acids long. CDR3 in amino acids: CASSLAENTGELFF. For the CDR3, the DNA is TGTGCCAGCAGTTTGGCAGAGAACACCGGGGAGCTGTTTTTT.

The table lists this clonotype with many counts. The V and J genes are TRBV10-3 and TRBJ2-7, with D unclear. The CDR3 spans 11 residues. V lost 10 bases, J lost 1 base, and 8 bases lay in between. Germline lookup yields CDR1 ENHRY and CDR2 SYGVKD. CDR3 nucleotide sequence: TGTGCCACCACAGATTCCTACGAGCAGTACTTC. Protein sequence: CATTDSYEQYF.